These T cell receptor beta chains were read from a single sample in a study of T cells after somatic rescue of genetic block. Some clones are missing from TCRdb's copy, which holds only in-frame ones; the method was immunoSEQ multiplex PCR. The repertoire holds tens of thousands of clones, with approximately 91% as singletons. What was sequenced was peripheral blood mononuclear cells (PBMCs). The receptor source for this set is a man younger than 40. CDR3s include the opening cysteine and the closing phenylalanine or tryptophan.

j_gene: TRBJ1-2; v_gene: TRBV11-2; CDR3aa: CASSPGQLNGVYGYTF
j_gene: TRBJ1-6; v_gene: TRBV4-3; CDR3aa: CASSQEVRVRENSPLHF
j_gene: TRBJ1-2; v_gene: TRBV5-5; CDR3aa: CASSLTPTVLNGYTF
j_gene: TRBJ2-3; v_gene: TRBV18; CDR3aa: CASSPGQGPTDTQYF
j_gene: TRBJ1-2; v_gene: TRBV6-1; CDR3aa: CASIPTGTYGYTF
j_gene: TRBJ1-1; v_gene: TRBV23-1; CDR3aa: CASSLIGADEAFF
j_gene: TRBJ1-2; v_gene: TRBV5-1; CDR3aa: CASSLLGRGEDYGYTF
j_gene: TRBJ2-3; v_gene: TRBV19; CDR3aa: CASSPSGGEWDTQYF
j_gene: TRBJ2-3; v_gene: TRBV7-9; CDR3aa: CASSYPMRPDTQYF
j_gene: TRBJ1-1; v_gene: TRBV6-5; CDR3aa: CASSYKLSGTEAFF
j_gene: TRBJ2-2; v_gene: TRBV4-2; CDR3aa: CASSHGEGGNTGELFF
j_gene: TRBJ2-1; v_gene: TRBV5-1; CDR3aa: CASSLGAENEQFF
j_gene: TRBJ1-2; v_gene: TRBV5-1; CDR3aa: CASSSSAIANYGYTF